The 10 T cell receptor beta chains given below trace back to one sample, sequenced in a study of Tregs in tolerant kidney transplant recipients. Data came from immunoSEQ multiplex PCR; TCRdb stores just in-frame clones and leaves some out. Of around 74,000 clones listed, 95% to 98% are singletons. The sequencing here drew on CD4+ T cells from blood, taken before the transplant. Receptors originate from a human donor who received a combined kidney and bone marrow transplant.

The CDR3 here is CASSQGQGASTNEKLFF. DNA of the CDR3: TGCGCCAGCAGCCAAGGTCAGGGGGCGTCAACTAATGAAAAACTGTTTTTT. The V gene is TRBV4-1, the J gene TRBJ1-4; the match to TRBD1 covers 8 bases. CDR3 length: 17 amino acids. From germline, CDR1 is MGHRA and CDR2 YSYEKL. The ends lost 1 base at V and 0 bases at J; junction bases unmatched: 4.

The CDR3 is CASSRGDLTTDTQYF. The DNA of the CDR3 is TGTGCCAGCAGCCGAGGGGACTTGACCACAGATACGCAGTATTTT. The J gene is TRBJ2-3, the V gene TRBV7-9; possible D gene TRBD2, 6 bases. V shed 5 bases and J shed 2 bases, with 14 bases lying between them. CDR3 length: 15 residues. Germline loops: CDR1 SEHNR, CDR2 FQNEAQ (reference sequence). The full variable domain, with the rest looked up from reference TRBV7-9 and TRBJ2-3, is DTGVSQNPRHKITKRGQNVTFRCDPISEHNRLYWYRQTLGQGPEFLTYFQNEAQLEKSRLLSDRFSAERPKGSFSTLEIQRTEQGDSAMYLCASSRGDLTTDTQYFGPGTRLTVL.

V is TRBV5-1 and J is TRBJ1-1; weak D call: TRBD1 (5 bases). The CDR3 runs to 16 residues. Germline CDR1 is SGHRS and CDR2 is YFSETQ. V dropped 4 bases and J dropped 4 bases, with 20 bases sitting between them. The CDR3 sequence: CASSVVPRQSLTEAFF. CDR3 bases: TGCGCCAGCAGCGTAGTTCCTCGACAGTCTCTCACTGAAGCTTTCTTT. The whole variable domain, remainder taken from reference TRBV5-1 and TRBJ1-1, is KAGVTQTPRYLIKTRGQQVTLSCSPISGHRSVSWYQQTPGQGLQFLFEYFSETQRNKGNFPGRFSGRQFSNSRSEMNVSTLELGDSALYLCASSVVPRQSLTEAFFGQGTRLTVV.

V gene TRBV27 combines with J gene TRBJ2-1, with D possibly being TRBD1 (6 bases). Trimming cost V 6 bases and J 6 bases, with 12 bases left between them. The length of the CDR3 is 13 residues. The germline V gene has CDR1 MNHEY and CDR2 SMNVEV (reference sequence). In nucleotides, the CDR3 is TGTGCCAGCAGCACAGGGACGCGCAATGAGCAGTTCTTC. Its translation is CASSTGTRNEQFF.

The gene calls are TRBV7-8 and TRBJ2-3, with TRBD1 matching over 7 bases. The CDR3 length is 16 residues. Germline CDR1 reads SGHVS; CDR2 reads FQNEAQ. The junction had 13 bases not matched to a gene; V was cut back by 6 bases and J by 4 bases. The CDR3 nucleotides are TGTGCCAGCAGACCTCGACAAGGGGGCATGTCAGATACGCAGTATTTT. It translates to CASRPRQGGMSDTQYF.

V is TRBV2 and J is TRBJ2-7, with D perhaps matching TRBD1 (5 bases). V shed 6 bases and J shed 4 bases, with 16 bases lying between them. CDR3 length: 14 amino acids. CDR1 SNHLY and CDR2 FYNNEI come from the germline V gene. The CDR3 here is CASSPTGISYEQYF. As DNA, the CDR3 is TGTGCCAGCAGCCCAACAGGTATCTCTTACGAGCAGTACTTC.

A single count supports this clone. The V and J genes are TRBV5-5 and TRBJ1-2; 9 bases are shared with TRBD1. V shed 4 bases, J shed 5 bases, and the junction held 9 bases outside the gene matches. CDR1 and CDR2 (germline): SGHKS, YYEKEE (reference sequence). The CDR3 consists of 15 residues. The DNA of the CDR3 is TGTGCCAGCAGCGAAACAGGGGGCCGGGGGTATGGCTACACCTTC. As protein: CASSETGGRGYGYTF.

The genes are TRBV27 and TRBJ1-1; TRBD1 aligns across 10 bases. This CDR3 spans 13 amino acids. J lost 4 bases, V lost 4 bases, and 0 bases had no gene match. Germline V gives CDR1 MNHEY, CDR2 SMNVEV (reference sequence). The CDR3 region is CASSWDRGTEAFF. The DNA of the CDR3 is TGTGCCAGCAGTTGGGACAGGGGCACTGAAGCTTTCTTT.

The chain recombines TRBV30 with TRBJ1-2; TRBD1 matches 10 bases. Germline V gene data show CDR1 as GTSNPN and CDR2 as SVGIG (reference sequence). The CDR3 is made up of 15 amino acids. Trimming took 3 bases from V and 6 from J; bases not matched to a gene: 10. The CDR3 coding sequence is TGTGCCTGGAGCATTCTGACAGGGGGCGAAAATGGCTACACCTTC. Translating it yields CAWSILTGGENGYTF.

This rearrangement joins TRBV7-2 to TRBJ2-7, with 11 bases lining up with TRBD2. V trimming: 1 base; J trimming: 13 bases; junction bases outside the gene matches: 6. Germline lookup yields CDR1 SGHTA and CDR2 FQGNSA. The CDR3 is made up of 13 amino acids. The CDR3 reads CASSLETSGGHYF. The CDR3 nucleotides read TGTGCCAGCAGCTTAGAAACTAGCGGGGGCCACTACTTC.